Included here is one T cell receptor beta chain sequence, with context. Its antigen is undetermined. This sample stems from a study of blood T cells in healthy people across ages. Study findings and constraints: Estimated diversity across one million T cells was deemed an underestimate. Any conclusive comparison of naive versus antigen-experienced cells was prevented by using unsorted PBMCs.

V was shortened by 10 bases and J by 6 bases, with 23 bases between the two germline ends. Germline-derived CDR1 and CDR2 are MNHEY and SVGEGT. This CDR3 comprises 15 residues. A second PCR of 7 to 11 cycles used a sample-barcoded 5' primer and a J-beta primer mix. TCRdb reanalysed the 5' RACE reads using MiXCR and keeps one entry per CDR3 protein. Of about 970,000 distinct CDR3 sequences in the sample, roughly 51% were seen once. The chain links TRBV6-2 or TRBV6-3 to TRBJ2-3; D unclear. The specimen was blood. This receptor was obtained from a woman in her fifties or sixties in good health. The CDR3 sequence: CANADLGYPLDTQYF. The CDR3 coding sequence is TGTGCCAACGCGGATTTGGGGTACCCTTTGGATACGCAGTATTTT.